Listed below are T cell receptor beta chains from one sample, sequenced in a study of CD8 T cells in ankylosing spondylitis. TCRdb re-analysed the 5' RACE reads in MiXCR, keeping a single row per CDR3 protein. The data show approximately 300,000 distinct CDR3 sequences, 20% seen once. Sequenced material: blood, either unsorted or a sorted T cell fraction (not recorded which). The receptors were sampled from a female donor with ankylosing spondylitis or in good health (not recorded which). CDR3s leave out the opening cysteine and the closing phenylalanine or tryptophan.

v_gene,len,j_gene,CDR3aa
TRBV7-9,11,TRBJ1-2,ASSRGTNYGYT
TRBV20-1,16,TRBJ2-1,SARLTSGRARTYNEQF
TRBV11-1,13,TRBJ1-1,ASSLVVTGDAEAF
TRBV6-1,11,TRBJ2-3,ASSATGPDTQY
TRBV7-2,14,TRBJ2-1,ASSFRLADSYNEQF
TRBV5-5,15,TRBJ1-3,ASSLTGAILTGNTIY
TRBV6-2/TRBV6-3,12,TRBJ2-3,ASRPTGGRDTQY
TRBV7-2,13,TRBJ2-1,ASSLTTGLQGVQF
TRBV12-2,13,TRBJ1-2,ASRSKGCPSGGYT
TRBV6-2/TRBV6-3,12,TRBJ1-5,ASSYMDSNQPQH
TRBV3-1,11,TRBJ2-7,ASSQTRRYEQY
TRBV18,14,TRBJ1-1,ASSPPGTGIGTEAF
TRBV14,11,TRBJ2-1,ASSPSLYNEQF
TRBV14,13,TRBJ2-1,ASSQVGLRDREQF
TRBV10-3,12,TRBJ2-1,AIRGAVSYNEQF
TRBV20-1,12,TRBJ1-5,SARDRTGIQPQH
TRBV20-1,13,TRBJ2-1,SARDLVGTYNEQF
TRBV11-1,16,TRBJ2-3,ASSSRAAPGVGTDTQY
TRBV5-5,12,TRBJ1-1,ASSLGGVEGEAF
TRBV18,10,TRBJ2-7,ASSPQGQKQY
TRBV3-1,12,TRBJ2-1,ASSKTPRGYEQF
TRBV3-1,13,TRBJ2-1,ASSQVLPSYNEQF
TRBV10-3,11,TRBJ2-7,ATRTERTYEQY
TRBV6-2/TRBV6-3,12,TRBJ1-2,ASSYSRENYGYT
TRBV12-3/TRBV12-4,14,TRBJ2-1,ASSTLRGGSYNEQF
TRBV3-1,10,TRBJ2-5,ASSPGVETQY
TRBV7-8,11,TRBJ1-3,ASRPGAGNTIY
TRBV28,13,TRBJ2-7,ASSLRSDSSYEQY
TRBV28,12,TRBJ2-7,ASSFETGRYEQY
TRBV12-3/TRBV12-4,12,TRBJ2-7,ASSFRGGPYEQY
TRBV15,14,TRBJ1-1,ATSKNRGPWNTEAF